The 2 T cell receptor beta chains reported below all come from one sample, sequenced in a study of preoperative IRX-2 immunotherapy in early breast cancer. The treatment: preoperative locoregional IRX-2 cytokine immunotherapy. Measured with immunoSEQ multiplex PCR; TCRdb has only the in-frame clones, and not every one. The table includes roughly 23,000 clones, roughly nine tenths detected once. Material: tumor tissue, obtained after IRX-2 immunotherapy. Receptors were obtained from a human donor with breast cancer.

The chain is built from TRBV10-3 and TRBJ2-7; 8 bases are shared with TRBD1. Germline assignment: CDR1 ENHRY and CDR2 SYGVKD. The V segment lost 0 bases and the J segment 0 bases; nucleotides outside the gene matches: 7. CDR3 length: 17 amino acids. CDR3 protein: CAISESLTGASSYEQYF. The CDR3 DNA reads as TGTGCCATCAGTGAGTCGTTGACAGGGGCTAGCTCCTACGAGCAGTACTTC.

The chain is built from TRBV7-2 and TRBJ2-3; D ambiguous. The CDR3 covers 11 residues. Germline loops: CDR1 SGHTA, CDR2 FQGNSA. Deletions cut 1 base from V and 5 bases from J, with 1 base between. The CDR3 spells CASSLEDTQYF. In DNA, the CDR3 is TGTGCCAGCAGCTTAGAAGATACGCAGTATTTT.